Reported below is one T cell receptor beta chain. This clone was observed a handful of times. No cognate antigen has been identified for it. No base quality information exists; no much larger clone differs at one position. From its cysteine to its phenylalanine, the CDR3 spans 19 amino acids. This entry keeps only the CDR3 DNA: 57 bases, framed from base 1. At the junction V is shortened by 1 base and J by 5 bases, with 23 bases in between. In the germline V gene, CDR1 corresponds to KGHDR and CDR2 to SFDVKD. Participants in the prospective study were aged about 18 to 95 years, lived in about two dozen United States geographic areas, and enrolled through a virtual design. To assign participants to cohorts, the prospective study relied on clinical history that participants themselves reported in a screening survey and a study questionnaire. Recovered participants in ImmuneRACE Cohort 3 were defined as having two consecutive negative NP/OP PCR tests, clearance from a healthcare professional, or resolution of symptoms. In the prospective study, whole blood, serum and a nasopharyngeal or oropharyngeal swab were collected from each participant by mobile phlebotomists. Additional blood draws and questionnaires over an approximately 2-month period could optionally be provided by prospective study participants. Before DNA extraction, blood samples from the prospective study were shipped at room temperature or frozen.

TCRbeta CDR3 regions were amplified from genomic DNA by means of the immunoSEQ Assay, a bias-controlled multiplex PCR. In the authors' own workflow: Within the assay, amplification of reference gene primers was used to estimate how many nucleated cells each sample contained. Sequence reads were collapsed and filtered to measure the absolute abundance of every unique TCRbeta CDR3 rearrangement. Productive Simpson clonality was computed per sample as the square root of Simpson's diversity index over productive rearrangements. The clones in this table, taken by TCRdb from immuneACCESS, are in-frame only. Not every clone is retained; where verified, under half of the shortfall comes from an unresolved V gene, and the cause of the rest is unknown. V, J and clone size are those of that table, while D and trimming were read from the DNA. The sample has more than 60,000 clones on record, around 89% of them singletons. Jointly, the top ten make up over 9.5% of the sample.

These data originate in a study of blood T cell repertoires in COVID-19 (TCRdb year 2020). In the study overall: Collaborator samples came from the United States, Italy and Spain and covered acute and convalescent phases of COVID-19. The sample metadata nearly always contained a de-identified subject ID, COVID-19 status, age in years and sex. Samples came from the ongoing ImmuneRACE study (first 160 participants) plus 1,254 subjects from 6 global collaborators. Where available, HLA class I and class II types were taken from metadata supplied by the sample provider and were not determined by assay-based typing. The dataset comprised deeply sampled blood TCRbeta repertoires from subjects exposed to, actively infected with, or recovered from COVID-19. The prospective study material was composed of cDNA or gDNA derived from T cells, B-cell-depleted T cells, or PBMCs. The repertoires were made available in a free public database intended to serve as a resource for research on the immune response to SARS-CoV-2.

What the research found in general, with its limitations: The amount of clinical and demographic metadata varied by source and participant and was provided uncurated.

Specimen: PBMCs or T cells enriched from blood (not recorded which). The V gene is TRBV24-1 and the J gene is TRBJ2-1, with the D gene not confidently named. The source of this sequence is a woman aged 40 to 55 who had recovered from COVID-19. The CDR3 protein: CATSDFPHFRIPPDNEQFF. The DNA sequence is TGTGCCACCAGTGATTTCCCCCACTTTCGTATCCCTCCTGACAATGAGCAGTTCTTC.